This TCR beta chain is from a study of T cell repertoires in cytomegalovirus infection. V lost 2 bases to trimming and J lost 1 base, with 12 bases between them. CDR3 length: 17 residues. The germline gives CDR1 ENHRY, CDR2 SYGVKD. Comments on this clonotype: What it binds is unknown.

One entry per CDR3 protein results from TCRdb running MiXCR on the reads. The sample records some 900,000 distinct CDR3 sequences, 32% being singletons. The material sequenced was cultured CD8+ T cells from PBMCs, taken from culture after CMV antigen stimulation. This TCR was sampled from a human donor in good health (CMV status not recorded). Some clones in this sample may be carry-over from other donors' samples. The rearrangement links TRBV10-3 to TRBJ1-6, with a possible D match to TRBD1 (5 bases). CDR3 bases: TGTGCCATCAGTGAGGATCGGGGCGGATCCTATAATTCACCCCTCCACTTT. This encodes CAISEDRGGSYNSPLHF.